This T cell receptor (beta chain) was found in a study of blood T cell repertoires in COVID-19. Study background: The study drew acute and convalescent COVID-19 samples from the United States, Italy and Spain. T cells, B-cell-depleted T cells, or PBMCs provided the cDNA or gDNA that served as material.

Original methodology: Amplified reference gene primers provided the basis for estimating nucleated cell counts. Clones were sequenced by immunoSEQ multiplex PCR, and TCRdb holds only the in-frame ones, with some missing. That table is the source of V, J and clone size, and D and trimming were worked out from the DNA. The data hold roughly 250,000 clones, with about 80% observed a single time. The sample comprised peripheral blood. This receptor was identified in a woman of 80 years or more with acute or convalescent COVID-19.

As DNA, the CDR3 is TGTGCCAGCAGCCCTCTGGGGACTAGCTATCTCGGGGAGCTGTTTTTT. Translated, it gives CASSPLGTSYLGELFF. The chain couples TRBV3-1 (or the pseudogene TRBV3-2) to TRBJ2-2, with TRBD2 matching over 9 bases. CDR3 length: 16 amino acids. Germline values: CDR1 LGHDT, CDR2 YNNKEL (reference sequence). The V segment lost 4 bases and the J segment 7 bases; nucleotides outside the gene matches: 10.